A single sample is the source of the 22 T cell receptor beta chains below, sequenced in a study of blood T cells in healthy people across ages. A sample-barcoded 5' primer and a J-beta primer mix were used in a second PCR of about 6 to 11 cycles. TCRdb re-called the 5' RACE reads through MiXCR, storing one row per CDR3 protein. The data contain some 1,000,000 distinct CDR3 sequences, under 30% of them singletons. This sample also appeared in a second study, on T cells of mothers and their children.

The material sequenced was blood. These receptors came from a girl aged 2 to 10 in good health.

This chain links TRBV6-5 with TRBJ2-1; TRBD2 matches 7 bases. The CDR3 extends over 13 amino acids. Germline V gene lookup returns CDR1 MNHEY and CDR2 SVGAGI. With V trimmed by 6 bases and J by 7 bases, 6 bases remained unmatched. The CDR3, as DNA: TGTGCCAGCAGCCTTATCGGGGGGAATGAGCAGTTCTTC. It is translated as CASSLIGGNEQFF.

The V call is TRBV12-3 or TRBV12-4, the J call TRBJ1-1; 7 nucleotides agree with TRBD1. The CDR3 runs to 15 residues. V trimming: 6 bases; J trimming: 3 bases; junction bases outside the gene matches: 10. The CDR3 is CASRNRQGLDTEAFF. For the CDR3, the DNA is TGTGCCAGCAGAAACCGACAGGGTCTGGACACTGAAGCTTTCTTT.

The sample holds a few counts of this clonotype. The rearrangement joins TRBV7-6 to TRBJ2-1, with 8 bases fitting TRBD2. Per germline, CDR1 SGHVS and CDR2 FNYEAQ. The CDR3 is 15 amino acids. After removal of 0 bases from V and 4 bases from J, the junction contained 2 bases not matched to a gene. The CDR3 nucleotides read TGTGCCAGCAGCTTAGCGGCGGGGGGTTACAATGAGCAGTTCTTC. Protein product: CASSLAAGGYNEQFF.

The chain uses TRBV10-3 and TRBJ2-7; 9 nucleotides agree with TRBD1. With the DNA end fitting TRBJ2-1 better, the J assignment may be wrong. The CDR3 consists of 14 residues. The germline V gene encodes CDR1 ENHRY and CDR2 SYGVKD. CDR3 amino acids: CAISEGQGSSEQFF. The CDR3 DNA follows: TGTGCCATCAGCGAGGGACAGGGCTCGTCCGAGCAGTTCTTC.

This rearrangement joins TRBV24-1 to TRBJ2-3, with TRBD1 matching over 8 bases. Germline CDR1 and CDR2: KGHDR and SFDVKD. The CDR3 has 16 residues. J lost 4 bases, V lost 3 bases, and 8 bases had no gene match. In nucleotides, the CDR3 is TGTGCCACCAGTGATACCGGGACAGGATTATCAGATACGCAGTATTTT. Its translation is CATSDTGTGLSDTQYF.

V usage is TRBV3-1 and J usage is TRBJ2-7, with TRBD2 identical over 8 bases. With the DNA end fitting TRBJ2-1 better, the J assignment may be wrong. In germline, CDR1 is LGHDT, CDR2 YNNKEL (reference sequence). This CDR3 is 15 amino acids long. Written as DNA, the CDR3 is TGTGCCAGCAGCCAAGGGTCCCTAGCGGGTAGTGAGCAGTTCTTC. Translating it yields CASSQGSLAGSEQFF.

The J gene is TRBJ1-4, the V gene TRBV14; D is unresolved. The CDR3 is 16 amino acids. The V gene lost 0 bases and the J gene lost 7 bases, with 15 bases spanning the gap. Looked up from germline, CDR1 is SGHDN and CDR2 is FVKESK. CDR3 nucleotides: TGTGCCAGCAGCCAAGATTTCGGCCTCGTAGGTGAAAAACTGTTTTTT. It codes for CASSQDFGLVGEKLFF.

This chain joins TRBV13 and TRBJ2-5; perhaps TRBD2 as D (6 bases). Per germline, CDR1 PRHDT and CDR2 FYEKMQ (reference sequence). V was cut by 2 bases and J by 5 bases, with 21 bases left in between. This CDR3 contains 17 residues. The CDR3 region is CASSLWELGGRPETQYF. CDR3 coding DNA: TGTGCCAGCAGCTTATGGGAACTAGGAGGGCGCCCCGAGACCCAGTACTTC.

This clonotype was counted between two and nine times. The chain has TRBV9 and TRBJ2-5; 13 bases match TRBD2. The CDR3 is made up of 18 amino acids. Germline CDR1 and CDR2: SGDLS and YYNGEE. V dropped 4 bases and J dropped 0; count of bases not matched to a gene: 9. CDR3 DNA: TGTGCCAGCAGCCGCACGATTGGACTAGCGGGAGACCAAGAGACCCAGTACTTC. Translating it yields CASSRTIGLAGDQETQYF.

This chain joins TRBV11-3 and TRBJ2-5; D possibly corresponds to TRBD1 (6 bases). V lost 1 base and J 2 bases, leaving 14 bases between the germline ends. Germline CDR1 and CDR2: SGHNT and YENEEA. The CDR3 is 16 residues long. The CDR3 reads CASSLATGMGQETQYF. Written as DNA, the CDR3 is TGTGCCAGCAGCTTAGCTACAGGGATGGGTCAAGAGACCCAGTACTTC.

This clonotype has a handful of counts. The chain employs TRBV12-3 or TRBV12-4 and TRBJ1-1, with D unresolved. V shed 5 bases and J shed 0 bases, with 7 bases lying between them. The CDR3 runs 13 residues. The CDR3 region is CASSPHLNTEAFF. In nucleotides, the CDR3 is TGTGCCAGCAGTCCTCACCTGAACACTGAAGCTTTCTTT.

The chain employs TRBV20-1 and TRBJ2-1; a possible D gene is TRBD2 (6 bases). The germline V and J ends were trimmed by 2 bases and 7 bases, with 9 bases remaining between them. The V gene's germline CDR1 is DFQATT and CDR2 SNEGSKA (reference sequence). This CDR3 is 12 amino acids long. Written as DNA, the CDR3 is TGCAGTGCTAGACTAGCGTCAAATGAGCAGTTCTTC. Amino acid sequence: CSARLASNEQFF.

This clonotype was observed a handful of times. The chain links TRBV7-2 to TRBJ2-7; 10 nucleotides match TRBD1. The trim removed 5 bases at V and 6 bases at J, leaving 7 bases unmatched. CDR3 length: 14 residues. In germline, CDR1 is SGHTA, CDR2 FQGNSA. The CDR3 sequence is CASSRQGARSEQYF. The CDR3 nucleotides read TGTGCCAGCAGCCGACAGGGGGCTAGATCCGAGCAGTACTTC.

In DNA, the CDR3 is TGCGCCAGCAGCCAAGTGGCAACTGCCTCCTCCTACGAGCAGTACTTC. Its protein product is CASSQVATASSYEQYF. The chain uses TRBV4-3 and TRBJ2-7; D remains ambiguous. Germline V gives CDR1 LGHNA, CDR2 YSLEER. The CDR3 runs 16 residues. V shed 1 base and J shed 0 bases, with 13 bases lying between them.

This rearrangement joins TRBV4-2 to TRBJ2-7; D unclear. This CDR3 spans 14 amino acids. Germline CDR1 and CDR2: LGHNA and YNFKEQ. The V gene lost 1 base and the J gene lost 2 bases, with 9 bases spanning the gap. CDR3: CASSQGTFTYEQYF. The CDR3 DNA is TGTGCCAGCAGCCAAGGGACCTTCACCTACGAGCAGTACTTC.

This clonotype was picked up a small number of times. J is TRBJ1-2 and V is TRBV12-3 or TRBV12-4; D remains ambiguous. Trimming removed 3 bases from V and 0 bases from J, with 17 bases in between. The CDR3 contains 17 residues. Here the CDR3 DNA reads TGTGCCAGCAGTTTTCCTGTAAGCAAGAAAGCTAACTATGGCTACACCTTC. Translated, it gives CASSFPVSKKANYGYTF.

The rearrangement uses TRBV11-2 and TRBJ2-5, with D perhaps TRBD1 (5 bases). The CDR3 is 15 residues long. Germline lookup yields CDR1 SGHAT and CDR2 FQNNGV. Trimming shortened V by 0 bases and J by 4 bases, and 12 bases separated the two germline ends. In DNA, the CDR3 is TGTGCCAGCAGCTTAGATGGGGCCCTGAGAGAGACCCAGTACTTC. It codes for CASSLDGALRETQYF.

The V call is TRBV15, the J call TRBJ2-3; either TRBD1 or TRBD2 may supply D (5 bases each). Germline V gene data show CDR1 as LNHNV and CDR2 as YYDKDF (reference sequence). The CDR3 has 16 amino acids. V gave up 1 base and J gave up 6 bases, with 17 bases separating them. The CDR3 loop reads CATSRVRGRGSDTQYF. The CDR3 bases are TGTGCCACCAGCAGAGTTCGGGGTAGGGGATCGGATACGCAGTATTTT.

In its sample, this clonotype was seen a few times. This rearrangement joins TRBV29-1 to TRBJ2-7, with D unresolved. The J call may be mistaken, given a closer DNA end match to TRBJ2-1. CDR3 size: 14 residues. Germline V gene lookup returns CDR1 SQVTM and CDR2 ANQGSEA. The CDR3 DNA follows: TGCAGCGTTGAATCCGCAGATTACTACAATGAGCAGTTCTTC. As protein: CSVESADYYNEQFF.

This clonotype has more than one count but fewer than ten. The chain recombines TRBV29-1 with TRBJ2-5; D possibly corresponds to TRBD1 (5 bases). With the DNA end fitting TRBJ2-1 better, the J assignment may be wrong. The germline gives CDR1 SQVTM, CDR2 ANQGSEA. The CDR3 is 13 amino acids. The DNA of the CDR3 is TGCAGCTCTGGGCCCCTACAGGTCGCTGAGCAGTTCTTC. Its protein product is CSSGPLQVAEQFF.

V usage is TRBV2 and J usage is TRBJ1-2; D possibly corresponds to TRBD1 (6 bases). The V and J ends lost 11 bases and 8 bases respectively, with 24 bases between them. There are 14 residues in the CDR3. Germline CDR1 reads SNHLY; CDR2 reads FYNNEI. DNA of the CDR3: TGTGCCCTAGGGTCCGCAGGGGAGATCAACGGCTACACCTTC. It is translated as CALGSAGEINGYTF.

This chain joins TRBV2 and TRBJ1-2; D not certain. The CDR3 consists of 11 residues. Trimming took off 6 bases at V and 8 bases at J, with 10 bases between the two ends. The germline CDR1 and CDR2 sequences are SNHLY and FYNNEI. CDR3 sequence: CASSSMGGYTF. For the CDR3, the DNA is TGTGCCAGCAGCTCAATGGGAGGCTACACCTTC.